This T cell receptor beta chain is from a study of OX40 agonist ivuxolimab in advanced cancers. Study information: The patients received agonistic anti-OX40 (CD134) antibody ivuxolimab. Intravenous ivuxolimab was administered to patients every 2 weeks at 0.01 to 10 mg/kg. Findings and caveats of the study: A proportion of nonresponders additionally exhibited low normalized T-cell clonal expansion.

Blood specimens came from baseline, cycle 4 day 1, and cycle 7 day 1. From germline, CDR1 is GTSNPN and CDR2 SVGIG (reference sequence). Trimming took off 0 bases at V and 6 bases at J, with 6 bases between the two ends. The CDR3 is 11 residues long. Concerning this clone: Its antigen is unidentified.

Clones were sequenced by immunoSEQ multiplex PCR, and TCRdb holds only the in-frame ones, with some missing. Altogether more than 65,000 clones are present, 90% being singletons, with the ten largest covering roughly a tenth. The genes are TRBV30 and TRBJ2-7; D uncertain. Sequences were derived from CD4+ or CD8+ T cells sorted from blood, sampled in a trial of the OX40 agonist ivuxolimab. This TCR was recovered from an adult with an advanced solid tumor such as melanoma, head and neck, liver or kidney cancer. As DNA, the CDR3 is TGTGCCTGGAGTGTCAACCGCGAGCAGTACTTC. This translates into CAWSVNREQYF.